A single TCR beta chain is shown here with its context. In each case, RNA was isolated and then reverse transcribed into cDNA as the sequencing template. Clones were read by immunoSEQ multiplex PCR, and TCRdb kept only the in-frame ones, dropping some. The sample consists of 100,000 to 120,000 clones, almost 60% of them appearing once. This entry comes from a study of CD8+ T cells in alopecia areata. The CDR3 totals 12 residues. Germline lookup yields CDR1 SQVTM and CDR2 ANQGSEA. Unmatched junction bases numbered 4, after V lost 4 bases and J lost 13 bases. Sequenced input: CD8+ T cells sorted from blood. The clonotype originates from a human donor in good health. This rearrangement joins TRBV29-1 to TRBJ2-1, with TRBD2 matching over 13 bases. The CDR3 is CSVVTSGGSQFF. The CDR3 nucleotides read TGCAGCGTTGTGACTAGCGGGGGGTCCCAGTTCTTC.